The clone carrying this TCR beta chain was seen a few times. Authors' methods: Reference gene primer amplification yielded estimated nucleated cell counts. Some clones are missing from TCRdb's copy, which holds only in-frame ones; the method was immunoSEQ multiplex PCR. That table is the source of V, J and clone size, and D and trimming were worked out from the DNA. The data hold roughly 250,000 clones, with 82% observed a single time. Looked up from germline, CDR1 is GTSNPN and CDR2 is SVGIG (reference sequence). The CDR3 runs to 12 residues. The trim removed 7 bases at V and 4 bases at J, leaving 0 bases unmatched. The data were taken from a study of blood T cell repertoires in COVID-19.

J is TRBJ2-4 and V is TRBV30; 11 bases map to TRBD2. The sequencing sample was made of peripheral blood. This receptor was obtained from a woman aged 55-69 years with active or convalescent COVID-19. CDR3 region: CALAGGKNIQYF. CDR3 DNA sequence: TGTGCCTTAGCGGGGGGGAAAAACATTCAGTACTTC. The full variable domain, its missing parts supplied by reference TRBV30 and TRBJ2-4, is SQTIHQWPATLVQPVGSPLSLECTVEGTSNPNLYWYRQAAGRGLQLLFYSVGIGQISSEVPQNLSASRPQDRQFILSSKKLLLSDSGFYLCALAGGKNIQYFGAGTRLSVL.